Presented here are 21 T cell receptor beta chains from one specimen sequenced in a study of T cells after yellow fever vaccination. TCRdb analysed the 5' RACE reads with MiXCR anew, one entry per CDR3 protein. The sample has 95,000 to 100,000 distinct CDR3 sequences, under 7% seen once. Specimen: CD8+ T cells sorted from PBMCs, collected 10 days after the yellow fever booster vaccination. The source is a man aged 18 to 29 who received the YFV17D yellow fever vaccine.

This chain joins TRBV20-1 and TRBJ2-7; D remains ambiguous. The V end was cut by 6 bases, the J end by 0 bases, with 12 bases between. Germline V gene lookup returns CDR1 DFQATT and CDR2 SNEGSKA (reference sequence). The CDR3 length is 13 residues. In DNA, the CDR3 is TGCAGTGCGGTCCCTACTGCCTCCTACGAGCAGTACGTC. It specifies CSAVPTASYEQYV.

This clonotype was observed a few times. The CDR3 sequence: CASTETDTQYF. The CDR3 DNA reads as TGTGCCAGCACAGAAACCGATACGCAGTATTTT. The chain combines TRBV12-3 or TRBV12-4 with TRBJ2-3; D uncertain. CDR3 length equals 11 residues. V gave up 7 bases and J gave up 6 bases, with 8 bases separating them.

This clonotype was counted many times. The chain employs TRBV9 and TRBJ1-6; D perhaps matches TRBD1 (6 bases). Germline V CDR1 and CDR2: SGDLS, YYNGEE. V shed 4 bases and J shed 6 bases, with 14 bases lying between them. The length of the CDR3 is 15 residues. The CDR3 DNA follows: TGTGCCAGCAGCCCTCGAGACAGGCTTAATTCACCCCTCCACTTT. Amino acid sequence: CASSPRDRLNSPLHF. Combining the CDR3 with reference TRBV9 and TRBJ1-6 gives the whole variable domain DSGVTQTPKHLITATGQRVTLRCSPRSGDLSVYWYQQSLDQGLQFLIQYYNGEERAKGNILERFSAQQFPDLHSELNLSSLELGDSALYFCASSPRDRLNSPLHFGNGTRLTVT.

The table lists this clonotype with a few counts. The gene calls are TRBV23-1 and TRBJ2-5; D uncertain. TRBV23-1 is identified as an open reading frame with a role that is uncertain. The CDR3 totals 15 residues. The ends were cut back, 1 base at V and 1 base at J, with 10 bases in the middle. CDR3 sequence reads: CASSQFDRSQETQYF. CDR3 DNA: TGCGCCAGCAGTCAATTCGACCGGTCCCAAGAGACCCAGTACTTC.

In this sample, this clonotype turned up a few times. The V and J genes are TRBV5-6 and TRBJ1-5, with D maybe TRBD1 (6 bases). V gave up 4 bases and J gave up 4 bases, with 15 bases separating them. CDR1 SGHDT and CDR2 YYEEEE come from the germline V gene. This CDR3 spans 15 amino acids. CDR3 sequence reads: CASSAGGGGNQPQHF. The CDR3 DNA follows: TGTGCCAGCAGCGCGGGAGGAGGGGGGAATCAGCCCCAGCATTTT.

In this sample, this clonotype turned up a few times. An end of the junction does not agree with germline; a read error may underlie this. This rearrangement joins TRBV12-3 or TRBV12-4 to TRBJ2-5; D may be TRBD1 (6 bases). There are 12 residues in the CDR3. The CDR3 coding sequence is TGTGCTAGCAGGGGACCAGAGGAGACCCAGTACTTC. This translates into CASRGPEETQYF.

This clonotype was observed a handful of times. The chain couples TRBV23-1 to TRBJ1-5; D is unclear. TRBV23-1 is designated an ORF whose function remains uncertain. Between the trimmed V and J ends, which lost 3 bases and 0 bases, there was a span of 12 bases. The length of the CDR3 is 16 residues. CDR3 DNA sequence: TGCGCCAGCAGTCAGGGAGGGAGGCCTAGCAATCAGCCCCAGCATTTT. This translates into CASSQGGRPSNQPQHF.

The chain uses TRBV7-9 and TRBJ1-5; 8 nucleotides align to TRBD1. The CDR3 length is 14 residues. The germline CDR1 and CDR2 sequences are SEHNR and FQNEAQ (reference sequence). Trimming removed 5 bases from V and 4 bases from J; junction bases left unmatched: 4. CDR3 residues: CASSATGENQPQHF. In nucleotides, the CDR3 is TGTGCCAGCAGCGCGACAGGGGAAAATCAGCCCCAGCATTTT.

This chain connects TRBV5-1 to TRBJ1-2; possibly TRBD1 for D (6 bases). Germline V gene lookup returns CDR1 SGHRS and CDR2 YFSETQ. This CDR3 is 16 amino acids long. The V end was cut by 0 bases, the J end by 6 bases, with 18 bases between. The CDR3 region has the DNA TGCGCCAGCAGCTTGGCCTACAGGGAGGTCGGTAATGGCTACACCTTC. As protein: CASSLAYREVGNGYTF.

The table lists this clonotype with a few counts. This chain joins TRBV4-3 and TRBJ2-1; tentative D call: TRBD2 (6 bases). The germline V and J ends were trimmed by 1 base and 6 bases, with 16 bases remaining between them. Germline values: CDR1 LGHNA, CDR2 YSLEER. This CDR3 comprises 16 residues. The CDR3 DNA is TGCGCCAGCAGCCAAGTTGGGACTGCCTTTGGCAATGAGCAGTTCTTC. Translating it yields CASSQVGTAFGNEQFF.

This rearrangement joins TRBV10-3 to TRBJ1-6; D might be TRBD1 (6 bases). The CDR3 has 12 residues. Germline assignment: CDR1 ENHRY and CDR2 SYGVKD. V shed 9 bases and J shed 7 bases, with 10 bases lying between them. The CDR3 coding sequence is TGTGCCATTACCCAGGGGAATTCACCCCTCCACTTT. Its protein product is CAITQGNSPLHF.

Worth noting for this clonotype: Given a much more abundant clone one base away, this may be a read error. The chain couples TRBV4-1 to TRBJ2-3; TRBD2 might be the D (6 bases). V lost 0 bases to trimming and J lost 4 bases, with 17 bases between them. Germline V gene data show CDR1 as MGHRA and CDR2 as YSYEKL. This CDR3 contains 17 residues. CDR3 in amino acids: CASSQDRLVDPADTQYF. The CDR3 nucleotides are TGCGCCAGCAGCCAAGATCGACTAGTGGATCCGGCAGATACGCAGTATTTT.

The chain uses TRBV13 and TRBJ2-2; D gene ambiguous. V dropped 1 base and J dropped 3 bases, with 3 bases sitting between them. The CDR3 contains 13 residues. The germline V gene encodes CDR1 PRHDT and CDR2 FYEKMQ (reference sequence). The CDR3 is CASSLEDTGELFF. CDR3 DNA sequence: TGTGCCAGCAGCTTAGAAGACACCGGGGAGCTGTTTTTT.

The table lists this clonotype with many counts. The chain recombines TRBV3-1 with TRBJ2-1; D is ambiguous. CDR1 is LGHDT, CDR2 YNNKEL, per germline (reference sequence). The CDR3 runs 18 residues. Trimming removed 0 bases from V and 0 bases from J, with 15 bases in between. CDR3 in DNA: TGTGCCAGCAGCCAAGATCCACTGGATCGGCTCTCCTACAATGAGCAGTTCTTC. It yields the protein CASSQDPLDRLSYNEQFF.

This chain connects TRBV4-2 to TRBJ2-6; the D is unclear. Germline lookup yields CDR1 LGHNA and CDR2 YNFKEQ. The ends were cut back, 3 bases at V and 0 bases at J, with 12 bases in the middle. The CDR3 loop spans 17 amino acids. The CDR3 region is CASSQVTASSGANVLTF. Written as DNA, the CDR3 is TGTGCCAGCAGCCAGGTCACCGCCTCCTCTGGGGCCAACGTCCTGACTTTC.

This clonotype showed up just a few times. V gene TRBV7-3 combines with J gene TRBJ2-2; D might be TRBD1 (6 bases). The CDR3 runs to 15 residues. Trimming shortened V by 5 bases and J by 0 bases, and 10 bases separated the two germline ends. The germline CDR1 and CDR2 sequences are SGHTA and FQGTGA. The DNA of the CDR3 is TGTGCCAGCAGCCTCGAGGGGGCGAACACCGGGGAGCTGTTTTTT. As protein: CASSLEGANTGELFF.

The chain couples TRBV10-3 to TRBJ2-7, with D uncertain. V lost 4 bases to trimming and J lost 2 bases, with 6 bases between them. The CDR3 is made up of 12 amino acids. Per the germline V gene, CDR1 is ENHRY and CDR2 is SYGVKD. CDR3 nucleotides: TGTGCCATCAGTGTCGCACCCTACGAGCAGTACTTC. It is translated as CAISVAPYEQYF.

The chain has TRBV7-9 and TRBJ2-5, with 7 bases matching TRBD1. Per the germline V gene, CDR1 is SEHNR and CDR2 is FQNEAQ (reference sequence). J lost 2 bases, V lost 5 bases, and 5 bases had no gene match. The CDR3 runs 14 residues. The CDR3 loop reads CASSPDREQETQYF. CDR3 DNA: TGTGCCAGCAGCCCAGACAGGGAGCAAGAGACCCAGTACTTC. The full variable domain, its missing parts supplied by reference TRBV7-9 and TRBJ2-5, is DTGVSQNPRHKITKRGQNVTFRCDPISEHNRLYWYRQTLGQGPEFLTYFQNEAQLEKSRLLSDRFSAERPKGSFSTLEIQRTEQGDSAMYLCASSPDREQETQYFGPGTRLLVL.

The gene calls are TRBV4-1 and TRBJ1-2; maybe TRBD1 (6 bases). V dropped 2 bases and J dropped 8 bases, with 18 bases sitting between them. The CDR3 is made up of 15 amino acids. CDR1 is MGHRA, CDR2 YSYEKL, per germline. The CDR3 region is CASSQSYPGGRGYTF. CDR3 DNA sequence: TGCGCCAGCAGCCAATCGTATCCGGGGGGCAGGGGCTACACCTTC.

This clonotype was recorded a few times. The chain carries TRBV4-3 and TRBJ2-1, with TRBD2 as a possible D gene (7 bases). V lost 0 bases and J 3 bases, leaving 15 bases between the germline ends. The V gene's germline CDR1 is LGHNA and CDR2 YSLEER. CDR3 size: 17 residues. CDR3 region: CASSQEWGGGGYNEQFF. The CDR3 DNA is TGCGCCAGCAGCCAAGAGTGGGGGGGCGGGGGCTACAATGAGCAGTTCTTC.

This clonotype was recorded a few times. The chain carries TRBV4-1 and TRBJ1-5; D gene ambiguous. V lost 4 bases and J 1 base, leaving 11 bases between the germline ends. This CDR3 is 15 amino acids long. CDR1 and CDR2 (germline): MGHRA, YSYEKL. CDR3 nucleotide sequence: TGCGCCAGCAGCCGGCGGTGGGTGAGCAATCAGCCCCAGCATTTT. This encodes CASSRRWVSNQPQHF.